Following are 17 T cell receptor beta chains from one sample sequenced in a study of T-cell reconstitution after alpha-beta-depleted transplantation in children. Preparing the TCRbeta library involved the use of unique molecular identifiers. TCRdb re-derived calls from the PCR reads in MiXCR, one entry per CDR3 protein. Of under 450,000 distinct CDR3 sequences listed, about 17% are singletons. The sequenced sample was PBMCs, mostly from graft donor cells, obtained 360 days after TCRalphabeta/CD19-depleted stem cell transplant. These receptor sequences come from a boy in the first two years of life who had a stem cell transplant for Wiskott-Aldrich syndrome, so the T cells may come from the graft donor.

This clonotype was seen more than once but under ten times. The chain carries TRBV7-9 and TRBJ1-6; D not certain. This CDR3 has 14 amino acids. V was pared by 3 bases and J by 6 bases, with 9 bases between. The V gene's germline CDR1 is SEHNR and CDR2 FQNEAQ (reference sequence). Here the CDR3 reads CASSLLVLNSPLHF. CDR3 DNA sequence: TGTGCCAGCAGCTTGTTGGTCCTTAATTCACCCCTCCACTTT. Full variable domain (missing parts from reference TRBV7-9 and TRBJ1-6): DTGVSQNPRHKITKRGQNVTFRCDPISEHNRLYWYRQTLGQGPEFLTYFQNEAQLEKSRLLSDRFSAERPKGSFSTLEIQRTEQGDSAMYLCASSLLVLNSPLHFGNGTRLTVT.

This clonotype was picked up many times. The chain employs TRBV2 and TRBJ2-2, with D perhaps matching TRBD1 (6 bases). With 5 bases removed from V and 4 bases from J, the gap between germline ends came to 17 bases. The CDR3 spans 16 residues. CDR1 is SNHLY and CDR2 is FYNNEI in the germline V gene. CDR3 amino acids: CASSTTGSRGTGELFF. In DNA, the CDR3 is TGTGCCAGCAGTACTACAGGGTCTAGGGGCACCGGGGAGCTGTTTTTT.

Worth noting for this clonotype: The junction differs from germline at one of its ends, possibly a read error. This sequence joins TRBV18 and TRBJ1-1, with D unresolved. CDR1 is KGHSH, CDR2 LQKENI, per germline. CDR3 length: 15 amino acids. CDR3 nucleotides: TGTGCCAGCTCACCAGGCCCGTTGGTGAACACTGAAGCCTTCTTT. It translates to CASSPGPLVNTEAFF.

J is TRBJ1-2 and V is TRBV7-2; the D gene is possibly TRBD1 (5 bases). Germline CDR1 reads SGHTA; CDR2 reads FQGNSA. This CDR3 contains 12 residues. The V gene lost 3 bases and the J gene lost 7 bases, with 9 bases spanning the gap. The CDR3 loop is CASSFGRGGYTF. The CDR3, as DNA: TGTGCCAGCAGCTTTGGGAGGGGTGGCTACACCTTC.

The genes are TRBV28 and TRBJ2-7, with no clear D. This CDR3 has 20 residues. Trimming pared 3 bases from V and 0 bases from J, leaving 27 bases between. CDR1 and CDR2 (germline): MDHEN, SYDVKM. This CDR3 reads CASSFPLKKKGKPSSYEQYF. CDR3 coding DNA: TGTGCCAGCAGTTTCCCTCTTAAAAAAAAAGGGAAACCGAGCTCCTACGAGCAGTACTTC.

The CDR3 region has the DNA TGTGCCAGCAGTTGGACTAGCGGGATCAATGAGCAGTTCTTC. Protein sequence: CASSWTSGINEQFF. This rearrangement joins TRBV12-3 or TRBV12-4 to TRBJ2-1; TRBD2 matches at 12 bases. The CDR3 contains 14 residues. V was clipped by 4 bases and J by 6 bases; unmatched bases: 1.

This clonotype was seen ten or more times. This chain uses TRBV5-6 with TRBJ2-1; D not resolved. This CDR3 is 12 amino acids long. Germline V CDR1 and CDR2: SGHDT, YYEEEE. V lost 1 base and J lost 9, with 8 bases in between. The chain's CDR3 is CASSLTVSEQFF. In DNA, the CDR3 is TGTGCCAGCAGCTTGACAGTCAGTGAGCAGTTCTTC.

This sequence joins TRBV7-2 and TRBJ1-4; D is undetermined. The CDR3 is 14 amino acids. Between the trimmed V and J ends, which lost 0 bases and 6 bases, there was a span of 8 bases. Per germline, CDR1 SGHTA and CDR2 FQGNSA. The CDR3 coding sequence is TGTGCCAGCAGCTTAGCCGGCTGGGATGAAAAACTGTTTTTT. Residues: CASSLAGWDEKLFF.

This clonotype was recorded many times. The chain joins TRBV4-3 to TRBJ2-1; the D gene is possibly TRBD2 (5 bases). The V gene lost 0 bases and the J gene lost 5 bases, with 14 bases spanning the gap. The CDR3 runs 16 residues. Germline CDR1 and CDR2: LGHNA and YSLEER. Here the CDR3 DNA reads TGCGCCAGCAGCCAAGACCTTGGTTGGCGGGACAATGAGCAGTTCTTC. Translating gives CASSQDLGWRDNEQFF.

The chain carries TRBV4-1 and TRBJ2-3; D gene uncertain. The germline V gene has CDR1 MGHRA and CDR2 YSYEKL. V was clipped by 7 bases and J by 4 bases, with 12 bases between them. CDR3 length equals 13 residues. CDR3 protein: CASKFLNSDTQYF. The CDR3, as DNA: TGCGCCAGCAAGTTCCTGAATTCAGATACGCAGTATTTT.

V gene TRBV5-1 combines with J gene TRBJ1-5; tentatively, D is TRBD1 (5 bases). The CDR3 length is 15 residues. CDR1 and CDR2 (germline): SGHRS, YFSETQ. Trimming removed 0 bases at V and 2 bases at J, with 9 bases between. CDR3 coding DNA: TGCGCCAGCAGCTTGGGCCAGGGTTGCAATCAGCCCCAGCATTTT. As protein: CASSLGQGCNQPQHF.

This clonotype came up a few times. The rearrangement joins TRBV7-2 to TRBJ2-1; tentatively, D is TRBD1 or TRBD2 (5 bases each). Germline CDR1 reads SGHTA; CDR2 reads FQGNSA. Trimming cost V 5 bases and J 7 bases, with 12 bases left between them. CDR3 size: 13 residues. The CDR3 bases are TGTGCCAGCAGCAGGGACCGCTCTAATGAGCAGTTCTTC. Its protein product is CASSRDRSNEQFF.

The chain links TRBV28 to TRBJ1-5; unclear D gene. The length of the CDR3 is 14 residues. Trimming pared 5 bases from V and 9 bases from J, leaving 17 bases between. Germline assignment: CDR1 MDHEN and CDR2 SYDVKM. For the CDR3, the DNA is TGTGCCAGCAGTCCCCCTTATGAACGCCGGCCCCAGCATTTT. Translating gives CASSPPYERRPQHF.

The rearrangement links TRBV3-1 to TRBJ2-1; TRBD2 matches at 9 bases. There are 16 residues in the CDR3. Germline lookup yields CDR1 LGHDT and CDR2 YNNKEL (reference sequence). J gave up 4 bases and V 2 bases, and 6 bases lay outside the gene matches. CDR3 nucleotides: TGTGCCAGCAGCCAAAGAGGCGGGGGGGAATACAATGAGCAGTTCTTC. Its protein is CASSQRGGGEYNEQFF.

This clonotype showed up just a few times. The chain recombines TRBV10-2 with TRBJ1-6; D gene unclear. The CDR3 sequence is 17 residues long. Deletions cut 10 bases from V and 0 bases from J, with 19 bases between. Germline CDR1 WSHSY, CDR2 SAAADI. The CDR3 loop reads CATGKGAFSSYNSPLHF. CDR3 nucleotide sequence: TGCGCCACCGGAAAGGGAGCCTTTAGCTCCTATAATTCACCCCTCCACTTT.

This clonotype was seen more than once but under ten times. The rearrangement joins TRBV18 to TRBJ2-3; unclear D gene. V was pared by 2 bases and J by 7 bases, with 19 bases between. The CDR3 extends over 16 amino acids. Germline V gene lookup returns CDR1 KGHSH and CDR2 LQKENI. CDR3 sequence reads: CASSPDLGKGQNTQYF. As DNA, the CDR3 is TGTGCCAGCTCACCAGACCTAGGGAAGGGCCAGAATACGCAGTATTTT.

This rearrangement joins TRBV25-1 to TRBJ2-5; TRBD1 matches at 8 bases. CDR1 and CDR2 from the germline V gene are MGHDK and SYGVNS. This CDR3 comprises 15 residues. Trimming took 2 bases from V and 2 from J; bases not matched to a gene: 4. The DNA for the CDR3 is TGTGCCAGCAGTGAAGGACAGGGTCGACAAGAGACCCAGTACTTC. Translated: CASSEGQGRQETQYF.